Following are 10 T cell receptor beta chains from one sample sequenced in a study of cytomegalovirus exposure and HLA in healthy donors. PCR primers comprised 60 Vbeta and 13 Jbeta primers. Method: immunoSEQ multiplex PCR; TCRdb's copy keeps in-frame clones and lacks some. The data show approximately 110,000 clones, 60% to 85% seen once. The sequencing input was PBMCs. Receptors originate from a man aged 35-49 years in good health and CMV-seronegative.

This clone has more than one count but fewer than ten. At one boundary the junction diverges from the germline segment, which might be a read error. The CDR3, as DNA: TGTTCCAGCAGCGGCAGGGTTCCGGGACAGGGGTTCTACGAGCAGTACTTC. Amino acid sequence: CSSSGRVPGQGFYEQYF. The chain uses TRBV7-9 and TRBJ2-7, with 10 nucleotides matching TRBD1. Germline loops: CDR1 SEHNR, CDR2 FQNEAQ (reference sequence). This CDR3 has 17 residues.

V is TRBV15 and J is TRBJ1-1; 7 nucleotides match TRBD1. V lost 4 bases, J lost 4 bases, and 6 bases stayed unmatched. The CDR3 length is 14 residues. Germline CDR1 LNHNV, CDR2 YYDKDF (reference sequence). In nucleotides, the CDR3 is TGTGCCACCAGCATCAGAACAGGGGCCACTGAAGCTTTCTTT. Its translation is CATSIRTGATEAFF.

The rearrangement joins TRBV5-1 to TRBJ2-3; 7 positions agree with TRBD2. The CDR3 extends over 15 amino acids. J lost 4 bases, V lost 1 base, and 6 bases had no gene match. Germline assignment: CDR1 SGHRS and CDR2 YFSETQ. CDR3 amino acids: CASSLSAGTADTQYF. Written as DNA, the CDR3 is TGCGCCAGCAGCTTGTCAGCGGGGACGGCAGATACGCAGTATTTT. Looking up the rest from reference TRBV5-1 and TRBJ2-3 gives the full variable domain: KAGVTQTPRYLIKTRGQQVTLSCSPISGHRSVSWYQQTPGQGLQFLFEYFSETQRNKGNFPGRFSGRQFSNSRSEMNVSTLELGDSALYLCASSLSAGTADTQYFGPGTRLTVL.

This clone was found a few times. At one end the junction does not follow the germline gene, possibly because of a read error. This chain links TRBV7-9 with TRBJ2-1; D ambiguous. The CDR3 runs 9 residues. Germline V gene sequence: CDR1 SEHNR, CDR2 FQNEAQ (reference sequence). The CDR3 DNA reads as TGTGCCAGCAGCAATAAGCAGTTCTTC. Its translation is CASSNKQFF.

A few counts support this clone. The chain has TRBV7-8 and TRBJ1-2; no clear D gene. The CDR3 consists of 15 residues. CDR1 and CDR2 (germline): SGHVS, FQNEAQ. V lost 2 bases, J lost 0 bases, and 10 bases lay in between. CDR3 protein: CASSLNPQTNYGYTF. CDR3 nucleotides: TGTGCCAGCAGCTTAAACCCACAGACTAACTATGGCTACACCTTC. The variable domain in full, completed from reference TRBV7-8 and TRBJ1-2, reads GAGVSQSPRYKVAKRGQDVALRCDPISGHVSLFWYQQALGQGPEFLTYFQNEAQLDKSGLPSDRFFAERPEGSVSTLKIQRTQQEDSAVYLCASSLNPQTNYGYTFGSGTRLTVV.

The V and J genes are TRBV5-1 and TRBJ1-1; weak D call: TRBD1 (6 bases). This CDR3 is built from 15 residues. Trimming took off 0 bases at V and 0 bases at J, with 9 bases between the two ends. The germline V gene has CDR1 SGHRS and CDR2 YFSETQ. CDR3 coding DNA: TGCGCCAGCAGCTTGGTGGGGGCCGTGAACACTGAAGCTTTCTTT. This encodes CASSLVGAVNTEAFF.

The V and J genes are TRBV27 and TRBJ1-2, with TRBD1 as a possible D gene (6 bases). The CDR3 is 15 amino acids. The germline CDR1 and CDR2 sequences are MNHEY and SMNVEV (reference sequence). The V end was cut by 8 bases, the J end by 1 base, with 17 bases between. Written as DNA, the CDR3 is TGTGCCAGCGCCCTCGGGGGGGCCCTTAACTATGGCTACACCTTC. This codes for CASALGGALNYGYTF.

By proportion, this clone is medium-sized. CDR3 residues: CASSQETSGSVNEQFF. CDR3 coding DNA: TGTGCCAGCAGCCAAGAGACTAGCGGGTCGGTCAATGAGCAGTTCTTC. J is TRBJ2-1 and V is TRBV4-2, with TRBD2 identical over 10 bases. The CDR3 runs 16 residues. The germline CDR1 and CDR2 sequences are LGHNA and YNFKEQ. Unmatched junction bases numbered 5, after V lost 0 bases and J lost 6 bases.

This clone was seen once. The CDR3 DNA follows: TGTGCCAGCAGCTATAGTGGCGGGGTCACCACAGATACGCAGTATTTT. Residues: CASSYSGGVTTDTQYF. The genes are TRBV7-6 and TRBJ2-3, with D maybe TRBD2 (6 bases). Germline CDR1 and CDR2: SGHVS and FNYEAQ. Trimming shortened V by 4 bases and J by 2 bases, and 16 bases separated the two germline ends. The CDR3 consists of 16 residues. Full variable domain (missing parts from reference TRBV7-6 and TRBJ2-3): GAGVSQSPRYKVTKRGQDVALRCDPISGHVSLYWYRQALGQGPEFLTYFNYEAQQDKSGLPNDRFSAERPEGSISTLTIQRTEQRDSAMYRCASSYSGGVTTDTQYFGPGTRLTVL.

This chain joins TRBV2 and TRBJ1-4, with 8 bases fitting TRBD1. The CDR3 consists of 15 residues. V trimming: 4 bases; J trimming: 7 bases; junction bases outside the gene matches: 8. Germline values: CDR1 SNHLY, CDR2 FYNNEI. This CDR3 reads CASSVSGTGSEKLFF. As DNA, the CDR3 is TGTGCCAGCAGTGTATCCGGGACAGGTAGTGAAAAACTGTTTTTT.